The sequence of this TCR beta chain was determined in a study of blood T cell repertoires in COVID-19 (dated by TCRdb to about 2020). In the study overall: Collaborator samples came from the United States, Italy and Spain and covered acute and convalescent phases of COVID-19. Sample metadata almost always included a de-identified subject ID, COVID-19 status, age in years and sex. Samples came from the ongoing ImmuneRACE study (first 160 participants) plus 1,254 subjects from 6 global collaborators. Subjects who had been exposed to COVID-19, were actively infected with it, or had recovered from it provided the deeply sampled blood TCRbeta repertoires that made up the dataset. Where HLA class I and class II types were available, the types were taken from metadata supplied by the sample provider, not from assay-based typing. The repertoires were made available in a free public database intended to serve as a resource for research on the immune response to SARS-CoV-2. The material from the prospective study consisted of cDNA or gDNA derived from T cells, B-cell-depleted T cells, or PBMCs. On the study overall, not on this receptor specifically: How much clinical and demographic metadata was included differed by source and by participant, and the metadata was provided uncurated.

In Seattle, one collaborating source enrolled patients while the infection was active and tracked those patients longitudinally over the course of disease. Collaborating institutions collected whole blood in K2EDTA tubes following their own protocols. For TCRbeta analysis, collaborator samples were shipped as frozen whole blood, as isolated PBMCs, or as DNA extracted from either sample type. The immunoSEQ Assay, a bias-controlled multiplex PCR, was used to amplify TCRbeta CDR3 regions from genomic DNA. As for how the authors treated the data: Within the assay, amplification of reference gene primers was used to estimate how many nucleated cells each sample contained. To quantify the absolute abundance of each unique TCRbeta CDR3 rearrangement, sequence reads were collapsed and filtered. For each sample, productive Simpson clonality was calculated as the square root of Simpson's diversity index over productive rearrangements. TCRdb retrieved this table from immuneACCESS and kept in-frame rearrangements only. Not all clones are present; in checked studies, unresolved V genes account for under half, and no reason is known for the remainder. For V, J and clone size, that table is used; D and trimming come from the DNA. The sample profile shows some 290,000 clones; about nine tenths of them were found once. The ten largest clones capture under 3.5% of the sample.

Ends trimmed: V by 2 bases, J by 3 bases; bases unmatched to a gene: 4. Taken from cysteine to phenylalanine, the CDR3 has 14 residues. Only the CDR3 DNA is retained, 42 bases long and in frame from the first base. Looking up the germline V gene yields CDR1 SNHLY and CDR2 FYNNEI. Details on this clone: The clone's antigen remains unknown. Nothing much larger sits one base from this clone, and base qualities are not available.

This sequence originates from a woman aged 25-40 years with COVID-19, enrolled during active disease. The chain links TRBV2 with TRBJ2-7; 7 middle bases align to TRBD1. The specimen sequenced was peripheral blood. The CDR3 region has the sequence CASSERTGIYEQYF. The DNA reads TGTGCCAGCAGTGAAAGGACAGGTATCTACGAGCAGTACTTC. Full variable domain (CDR3 extended with the reference TRBV2 and TRBJ2-7 proteins): EPEVTQTPSHQVTQMGQEVILRCVPISNHLYFYWYRQILGQKVEFLVSFYNNEISEKSEIFDDQFSVERPDGSNFTLKIRSTKLEDSAMYFCASSERTGIYEQYFGPGTRLTVT.